The 22 T cell receptor beta chains below were found in one sample sequenced in a study of response to subunit inactivated influenza vaccine. Each CDR3 protein gets one entry after TCRdb re-called the RT-PCR reads with MiXCR. This table holds 600,000 to 850,000 distinct CDR3 sequences, 12% to 15% found once. Sequenced here: PBMCs from blood, sampled less than 15 days before vaccination. The receptors were gathered from a man aged 45-65 years who received an inactivated influenza vaccine.

This clonotype was seen at least ten times. The chain employs TRBV5-1 and TRBJ1-1; 7 bases match TRBD1. The V and J ends lost 4 bases and 4 bases, in that order; junction bases with no gene match: 7. CDR3 length: 14 amino acids. Per germline, CDR1 SGHRS and CDR2 YFSETQ. The CDR3 nucleotides read TGCGCCAGCAGCACCGGGACAGTTCTCACTGAAGCTTTCTTT. As protein: CASSTGTVLTEAFF. Using reference TRBV5-1 and TRBJ1-1 for the parts outside the CDR3, the full variable domain is KAGVTQTPRYLIKTRGQQVTLSCSPISGHRSVSWYQQTPGQGLQFLFEYFSETQRNKGNFPGRFSGRQFSNSRSEMNVSTLELGDSALYLCASSTGTVLTEAFFGQGTRLTVV.

The chain is built from TRBV20-1 and TRBJ2-3; D possibly corresponds to TRBD2 (5 bases). Deletions cut 6 bases from V and 6 bases from J, with 19 bases between. Germline lookup yields CDR1 DFQATT and CDR2 SNEGSKA (reference sequence). CDR3 length: 14 residues. In nucleotides, the CDR3 is TGCAGTGCCCCTCTTCGGGAATATCGTGATACGCAGTATTTT. It encodes CSAPLREYRDTQYF.

The chain is built from TRBV30 and TRBJ2-5; D gene unclear. Germline CDR1 is GTSNPN and CDR2 is SVGIG (reference sequence). Trimming stripped 0 bases from V and 1 base from J, with 6 bases between. This CDR3 has 13 residues. The CDR3 loop is CAWSVQIQETQYF. The CDR3 nucleotides read TGTGCCTGGAGTGTGCAGATCCAAGAGACCCAGTACTTC.

The J gene is TRBJ1-1, the V gene TRBV20-1; D unclear. Germline V gene data show CDR1 as DFQATT and CDR2 as SNEGSKA (reference sequence). Trimming stripped 0 bases from V and 3 bases from J, with 11 bases between. This CDR3 comprises 14 residues. The CDR3 nucleotides are TGCAGTGCTAGAGATTTGTGGAGATACACTGAAGCTTTCTTT. It translates to CSARDLWRYTEAFF.

This clonotype was seen repeatedly, ten times or more. This chain joins TRBV7-2 and TRBJ2-1; D is ambiguous. The CDR3 is 12 residues long. With 1 base removed from V and 6 bases from J, the gap between germline ends came to 4 bases. Germline V gene sequence: CDR1 SGHTA, CDR2 FQGNSA. CDR3: CASSLVSNEQFF. The CDR3 bases are TGTGCCAGCAGCTTAGTCTCCAATGAGCAGTTCTTC.

The chain joins TRBV5-6 to TRBJ2-7; D is ambiguous. The V end lost 4 bases, the J end lost 3 bases, and 14 bases lay between the germline ends. The CDR3 contains 14 residues. Germline CDR1 and CDR2: SGHDT and YYEEEE. DNA for the CDR3: TGTGCCAGCAGCCTTGCCACTACCCTCTACGAGCAGTACTTC. Translated: CASSLATTLYEQYF. Based on the CDR3 plus reference TRBV5-6 and TRBJ2-7, the full variable domain is DAGVTQSPTHLIKTRGQQVTLRCSPKSGHDTVSWYQQALGQGPQFIFQYYEEEERQRGNFPDRFSGHQFPNYSSELNVNALLLGDSALYLCASSLATTLYEQYFGPGTRLTVT.

The chain combines TRBV5-1 with TRBJ1-5; D remains ambiguous. Trimming left V 2 bases short and J 7 bases short, with 13 bases between. The CDR3 is 14 amino acids. CDR1 and CDR2 from the germline V gene are SGHRS and YFSETQ. For the CDR3, the DNA is TGCGCCAGCAGCTTAGGAGGGATAGAACAGCCCCAGCATTTT. This translates into CASSLGGIEQPQHF.

The gene calls are TRBV28 and TRBJ2-4, with D maybe TRBD2 (5 bases). The ends were cut back, 3 bases at V and 3 bases at J, with 12 bases in the middle. This CDR3 region has 15 residues. CDR1 and CDR2 from the germline V gene are MDHEN and SYDVKM. CDR3 region: CASSFRLRGKNIQYF. CDR3 nucleotide sequence: TGTGCCAGCAGTTTTCGACTCCGGGGCAAAAACATTCAGTACTTC.

V usage is TRBV20-1 and J usage is TRBJ2-1; 8 bases map to TRBD2. The germline V gene encodes CDR1 DFQATT and CDR2 SNEGSKA (reference sequence). The V gene end was trimmed by 2 bases and the J gene end by 7 bases; junction bases not matched to a gene: 7. The CDR3 has 14 amino acids. The DNA for the CDR3 is TGCAGTGCTAGATATGCGGGGGGCACGAATGAGCAGTTCTTC. This codes for CSARYAGGTNEQFF.

This clonotype was seen more than once but under ten times. The gene calls are TRBV5-1 and TRBJ2-5; D might be TRBD2 (6 bases). The ends were cut back, 4 bases at V and 0 bases at J, with 13 bases in the middle. Germline V gives CDR1 SGHRS, CDR2 YFSETQ. CDR3 length: 15 amino acids. The CDR3 DNA reads TGCGCCAGCAGCCTAAACCGGGGGAACCAAGAGACCCAGTACTTC. Translated: CASSLNRGNQETQYF.

The gene calls are TRBV6-1 and TRBJ2-5; TRBD1 matches 7 bases. The CDR3 spans 13 residues. The trim removed 3 bases at V and 5 bases at J, leaving 3 bases unmatched. Per germline, CDR1 MNHNS and CDR2 SASEGT. The CDR3: CASSEDRRETQYF. CDR3 DNA: TGTGCCAGCAGTGAGGACAGGAGGGAGACCCAGTACTTC.

This clonotype was seen a single time. The chain recombines TRBV7-8 with TRBJ2-1; D remains ambiguous. Trimming cost V 5 bases and J 2 bases, with 19 bases left between them. Germline-derived CDR1 and CDR2 are SGHVS and FQNEAQ. The CDR3 is 17 residues long. The CDR3 loop reads CASSAQILSAAYNEQFF. CDR3 DNA sequence: TGTGCCAGCAGCGCCCAAATTTTGAGTGCAGCCTACAATGAGCAGTTCTTC.

V and J are TRBV29-1 and TRBJ1-1; TRBD1 agrees at 7 bases. V lost 0 bases and J lost 3; bases outside the gene matches: 7. The V gene's germline CDR1 is SQVTM and CDR2 ANQGSEA. The CDR3 runs 15 residues. Here the CDR3 DNA reads TGCAGCGTTGAAGAGATGAGGGGGCGCGACACTGAAGCTTTCTTT. Translating gives CSVEEMRGRDTEAFF.

This clonotype was recorded a few times. J is TRBJ1-6 and V is TRBV12-3 or TRBV12-4, with D tentatively TRBD1 (5 bases). The ends were cut back, 3 bases at V and 0 bases at J, with 12 bases in the middle. The CDR3 extends over 17 amino acids. CDR3 nucleotides: TGTGCCAGCAGTTTGGCCGGGACTAGCTCCTATAATTCACCCCTCCACTTT. It specifies CASSLAGTSSYNSPLHF.

This clonotype was detected only a few times. The CDR3, as DNA: TGTGCCAGCAGCTTAAGGTGGCGGCCGGCCCCGCCCTACAATGAGCAGTTCTTC. It is translated as CASSLRWRPAPPYNEQFF. This chain links TRBV11-2 with TRBJ2-1; D gene uncertain. The CDR3 is made up of 18 amino acids. Germline V gene sequence: CDR1 SGHAT, CDR2 FQNNGV. V was pared by 2 bases and J by 2 bases, with 19 bases between.

The chain is built from TRBV5-4 and TRBJ2-1, with a possible D match to TRBD2 (5 bases). Germline assignment: CDR1 SGHNT and CDR2 YYREEE (reference sequence). The CDR3 runs 14 residues. With 0 bases removed from V and 8 bases from J, the gap between germline ends came to 12 bases. The DNA of the CDR3 is TGTGCCAGCAGCTTGGGACTAAGTCTCGATGAGCAGTTCTTC. Residues: CASSLGLSLDEQFF.

This clonotype was observed at least ten times. V is TRBV5-6 and J is TRBJ2-1; possibly TRBD2 for D (7 bases). CDR3 length: 22 amino acids. Germline CDR1 and CDR2: SGHDT and YYEEEE. Trimming pared 0 bases from V and 0 bases from J, leaving 28 bases between. Written as DNA, the CDR3 is TGTGCCAGCAGCTTGGAGGCAGGGGATTGGCGGGGGTTACTGAGCTCCTACAATGAGCAGTTCTTC. It encodes CASSLEAGDWRGLLSSYNEQFF.

J is TRBJ2-3 and V is TRBV10-3; D is possibly TRBD1 (5 bases). The CDR3 has 16 amino acids. Germline CDR1 reads ENHRY; CDR2 reads SYGVKD. Trimming pared 5 bases from V and 3 bases from J, leaving 18 bases between. The CDR3 is CAISPGMTASTDTQYF. CDR3 nucleotides: TGTGCCATCAGTCCAGGGATGACAGCCTCAACAGATACGCAGTATTTT.

This clonotype was picked up a small number of times. V and J are TRBV3-1 and TRBJ2-5, with 16 bases that match TRBD2. Germline V gives CDR1 LGHDT, CDR2 YNNKEL (reference sequence). The CDR3 covers 18 residues. J lost 4 bases, V lost 0 bases, and 5 bases had no gene match. CDR3 bases: TGTGCCAGCAGCCAAGATCGGGGACTAGCGGGGGGGCGAGAGACCCAGTACTTC. It codes for CASSQDRGLAGGRETQYF.

This clonotype was detected many times. This sequence joins TRBV12-3 or TRBV12-4 and TRBJ1-2; 7 bases fit TRBD1. V shed 6 bases, J shed 2 bases, and the junction held 3 bases outside the gene matches. The CDR3 runs 13 residues. CDR3 nucleotide sequence: TGTGCCAGCAGAAGGGACAGCAACTATGGCTACACCTTC. Translating gives CASRRDSNYGYTF.

This clonotype turned up a few times. CDR3 loop: CASSRSGSVSYEQYF. The CDR3 DNA sequence: TGCGCCAGCAGCCGCTCAGGATCAGTGTCCTACGAGCAGTACTTC. This sequence joins TRBV5-1 and TRBJ2-7; D gene ambiguous. Trimming pared 4 bases from V and 1 base from J, leaving 15 bases between. Germline V gene sequence: CDR1 SGHRS, CDR2 YFSETQ. This CDR3 contains 15 residues.

This clonotype has just a few counts. This chain uses TRBV6-5 with TRBJ2-3; maybe TRBD2 (6 bases). There are 12 residues in the CDR3. V lost 6 bases, J lost 8 bases, and 12 bases lay in between. CDR1 and CDR2 from the germline V gene are MNHEY and SVGAGI. In DNA form, the CDR3 reads TGTGCCAGCAGCCGGGCGGGGAGTACGCAGTATTTT. Translated: CASSRAGSTQYF.